The source of this TCR beta chain is a study of T cells in Graves' hyperthyroidism and ophthalmopathy. Findings of the study overall: Blood also showed most of the thyroid clonotypes that were expanded above 0.001.

Aged 18 to 65, the patients had hyperthyroidism that was newly diagnosed and had lasted under 2 months. This sample holds PBMCs from roughly 10 ml fresh peripheral blood. There were TCR beta CDR3 regions amplified from RNA transcripts. The HTBI primer set drove a first-round RT-PCR of the TCR CDR3. Using its own MiXCR run on the multiplex PCR reads, TCRdb lists one record per CDR3 protein. The sample holds around 500,000 distinct CDR3 sequences, 14% seen once. The CDR3 length is 14 residues. Germline V gives CDR1 LGHDT, CDR2 YNNKEL (reference sequence). The V end was cut by 4 bases, the J end by 5 bases, with 11 bases between. This clonotype was observed many times. Its antigen is not known.

The origin of this receptor is a woman aged 40 to 49 with Graves' hyperthyroidism. The chain joins TRBV3-1 to TRBJ2-2; D remains unclear. Sequences were obtained from blood. This CDR3 is CASSPAAETGELFF. CDR3 in DNA: TGTGCCAGCAGCCCCGCGGCGGAAACCGGGGAGCTGTTTTTT. The complete variable domain, with remaining parts taken from reference TRBV3-1 and TRBJ2-2, reads DTAVSQTPKYLVTQMGNDKSIKCEQNLGHDTMYWYKQDSKKFLKIMFSYNNKELIINETVPNRFSPKSPDKAHLNLHINSLELGDSAVYFCASSPAAETGELFFGEGSRLTVL.